One and the same sample provided the 11 T cell receptor beta chains below, sequenced in a study of control samples from healthy donors and cancer patients. Sequencing was performed with immunoSEQ multiplex PCR; in TCRdb, only in-frame clones are kept and a portion is missing. Found here are 110,000 to 150,000 clones, 85% to 95% of them singletons; the top ten hold around 12%. The sample comprised blood. The source is a man between 35 and 55 years old in good health.

The J gene is TRBJ1-1, the V gene TRBV28, with 7 bases lining up with TRBD1. V dropped 5 bases and J dropped 0; count of bases not matched to a gene: 9. The V gene's germline CDR1 is MDHEN and CDR2 SYDVKM. The CDR3 totals 16 residues. CDR3 in DNA: TGTGCCAGCAGTATACATGGACAGGACATGAACACTGAAGCTTTCTTT. Its protein is CASSIHGQDMNTEAFF.

In its sample, this clone was seen once. The chain combines TRBV2 with TRBJ2-1, with D possibly called TRBD1 or TRBD2 (5 bases each). Trimming took off 6 bases at V and 6 bases at J, with 15 bases between the two ends. Germline V gives CDR1 SNHLY, CDR2 FYNNEI. CDR3 size: 14 residues. CDR3 residues: CASSGTVVGNEQFF. The CDR3 bases are TGTGCCAGCAGCGGGACCGTGGTGGGCAATGAGCAGTTCTTC.

The rearrangement uses TRBV5-4 and TRBJ2-2; 7 bases line up with TRBD1. Losses at the gene ends were 0 bases for V and 2 bases for J; bases not matched to a gene: 7. Germline V lookup: CDR1 SGHNT, CDR2 YYREEE (reference sequence). This CDR3 has 17 residues. The CDR3 nucleotides read TGTGCCAGCAGCTTGGAAAGACAGGGCATCAACACCGGGGAGCTGTTTTTT. Amino acid sequence: CASSLERQGINTGELFF. Drawing the rest from reference TRBV5-4 and TRBJ2-2, the complete variable domain is ETGVTQSPTHLIKTRGQQVTLRCSSQSGHNTVSWYQQALGQGPQFIFQYYREEENGRGNFPPRFSGLQFPNYSSELNVNALELDDSALYLCASSLERQGINTGELFFGEGSRLTVL.

The chain employs TRBV10-3 and TRBJ2-5; 7 bases fit TRBD2. V gave up 10 bases and J gave up 2 bases; unmatched junction bases: 7. This CDR3 is 13 amino acids long. Germline CDR1 is ENHRY and CDR2 is SYGVKD. The CDR3 DNA reads as TGTGCCACCCTCGGCGGGGGACAAGAGACCCAGTACTTC. This translates into CATLGGGQETQYF.

This clone has ten or more counts. The same CDR3 is also encoded by other DNA sequences in this sample. The chain recombines TRBV15 with TRBJ1-5; D call uncertain. The germline CDR1 and CDR2 sequences are LNHNV and YYDKDF (reference sequence). V was cut by 0 bases and J by 7 bases, with 7 bases left in between. There are 13 residues in the CDR3. In DNA, the CDR3 is TGTGCCACCAGCAGAGATCTGAGGCAGCCCCAGCATTTT. It codes for CATSRDLRQPQHF.

The chain couples TRBV28 to TRBJ1-6, with D possibly TRBD1 on 5 matching bases. The CDR3 totals 13 residues. Trimming stripped 9 bases from V and 10 bases from J, with 16 bases between. From germline, CDR1 is MDHEN and CDR2 SYDVKM. Here the CDR3 reads CARDFTGKSPLHF. The CDR3, as DNA: TGTGCCAGGGATTTTACAGGTAAGTCACCCCTCCACTTT.

V usage is TRBV30 and J usage is TRBJ1-1, with D possibly matching TRBD1 (5 bases). The V end was cut by 0 bases, the J end by 4 bases, with 6 bases between. Germline CDR1 GTSNPN, CDR2 SVGIG (reference sequence). CDR3 length: 12 amino acids. CDR3 in amino acids: CAWSVGGTEAFF. CDR3 DNA sequence: TGTGCCTGGAGTGTGGGGGGCACTGAAGCTTTCTTT.

The CDR3 coding sequence is TGTGCCACCAGTAACGCAGTGGCCGGGGAGCTGTTTTTT. Residues: CATSNAVAGELFF. The J gene is TRBJ2-2, the V gene TRBV24-1; D is uncertain. Trimming stripped 6 bases from V and 6 bases from J, with 10 bases between. CDR3 length: 13 residues. Germline V gives CDR1 KGHDR, CDR2 SFDVKD.

The chain joins TRBV4-2 to TRBJ1-2; TRBD1 matches at 9 bases. V lost 1 base to trimming and J lost 4 bases; unmatched junction nucleotides: 4. The CDR3 is 15 residues long. Per germline, CDR1 LGHNA and CDR2 YNFKEQ. The CDR3 sequence: CASSQGQGDLYGYTF. The CDR3 DNA reads TGTGCCAGCAGCCAAGGACAGGGGGATCTCTATGGCTACACCTTC.

J is TRBJ2-2 and V is TRBV2; D is tentatively TRBD1 or TRBD2 (6 bases each). The CDR3 length is 16 residues. V dropped 6 bases and J dropped 0 bases, with 14 bases sitting between them. Germline CDR1 is SNHLY and CDR2 is FYNNEI. CDR3 nucleotide sequence: TGTGCCAGCAGAAGCGCGGGACACCCGAACACCGGGGAGCTGTTTTTT. Its translation: CASRSAGHPNTGELFF.

The J gene is TRBJ2-7, the V gene TRBV10-3; 10 bases match TRBD2. The J segment lost 4 bases and the V segment lost 11 bases, leaving 8 bases of the junction unmatched. The CDR3 loop spans 13 amino acids. CDR1 and CDR2 from the germline V gene are ENHRY and SYGVKD. For the CDR3, the DNA is TGTGCCTGCAGGACTAGCGGCTCATACGAGCAGTACTTC. It encodes CACRTSGSYEQYF.